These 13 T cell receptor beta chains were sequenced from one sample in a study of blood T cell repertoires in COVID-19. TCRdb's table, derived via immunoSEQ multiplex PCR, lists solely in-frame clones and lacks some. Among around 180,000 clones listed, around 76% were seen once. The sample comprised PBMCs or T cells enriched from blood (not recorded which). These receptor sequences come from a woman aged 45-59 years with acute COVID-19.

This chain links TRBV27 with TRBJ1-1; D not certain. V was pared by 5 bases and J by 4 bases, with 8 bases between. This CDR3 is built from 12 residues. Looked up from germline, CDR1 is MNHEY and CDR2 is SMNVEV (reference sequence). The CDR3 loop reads CASSPTGTEAFF. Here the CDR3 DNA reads TGTGCCAGCAGTCCCACGGGCACTGAAGCTTTCTTT.

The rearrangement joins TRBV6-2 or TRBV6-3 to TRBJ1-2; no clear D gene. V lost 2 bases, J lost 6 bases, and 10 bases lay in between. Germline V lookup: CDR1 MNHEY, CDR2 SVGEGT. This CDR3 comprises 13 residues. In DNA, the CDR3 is TGTGCCAGCAGTTACACGGGGTGGGATGGCTACACCTTC. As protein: CASSYTGWDGYTF.

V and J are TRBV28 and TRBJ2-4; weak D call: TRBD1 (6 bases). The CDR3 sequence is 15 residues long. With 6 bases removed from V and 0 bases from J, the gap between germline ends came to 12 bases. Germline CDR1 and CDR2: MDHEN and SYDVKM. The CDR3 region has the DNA TGTGCCAGCAGCAAGACAGGCTTAGCCAAAAACATTCAGTACTTC. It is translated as CASSKTGLAKNIQYF.

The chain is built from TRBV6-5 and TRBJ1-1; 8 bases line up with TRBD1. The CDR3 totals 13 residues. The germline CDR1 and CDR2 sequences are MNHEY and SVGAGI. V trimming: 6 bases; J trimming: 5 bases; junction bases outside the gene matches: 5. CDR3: CASSQGAVTEAFF. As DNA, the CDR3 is TGTGCCAGCAGCCAGGGGGCGGTTACTGAAGCTTTCTTT.

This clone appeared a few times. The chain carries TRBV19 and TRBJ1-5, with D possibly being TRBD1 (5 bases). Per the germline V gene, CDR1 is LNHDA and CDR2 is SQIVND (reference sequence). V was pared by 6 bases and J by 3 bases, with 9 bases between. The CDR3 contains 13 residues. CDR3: CASRRQINQPQHF. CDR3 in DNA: TGTGCCAGTAGGAGACAGATCAATCAGCCCCAGCATTTT. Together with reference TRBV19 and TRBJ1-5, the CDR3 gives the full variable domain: DGGITQSPKYLFRKEGQNVTLSCEQNLNHDAMYWYRQDPGQGLRLIYYSQIVNDFQKGDIAEGYSVSREKKESFPLTVTSAQKNPTAFYLCASRRQINQPQHFGDGTRLSIL.

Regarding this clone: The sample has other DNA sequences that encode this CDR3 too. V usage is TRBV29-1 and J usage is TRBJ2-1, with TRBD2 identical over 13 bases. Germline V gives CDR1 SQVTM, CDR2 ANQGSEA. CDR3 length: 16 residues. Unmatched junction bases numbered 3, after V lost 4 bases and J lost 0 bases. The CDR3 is CSVGGLAGFSYNEQFF. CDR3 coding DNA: TGCAGCGTTGGGGGACTAGCGGGGTTCTCCTACAATGAGCAGTTCTTC.

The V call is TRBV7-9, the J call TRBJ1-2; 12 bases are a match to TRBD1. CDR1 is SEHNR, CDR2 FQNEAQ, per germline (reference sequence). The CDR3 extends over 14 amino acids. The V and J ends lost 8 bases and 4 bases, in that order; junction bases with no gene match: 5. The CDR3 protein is CASGTGGSGYGYTF. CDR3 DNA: TGTGCCAGCGGGACAGGGGGCAGTGGCTATGGCTACACCTTC.

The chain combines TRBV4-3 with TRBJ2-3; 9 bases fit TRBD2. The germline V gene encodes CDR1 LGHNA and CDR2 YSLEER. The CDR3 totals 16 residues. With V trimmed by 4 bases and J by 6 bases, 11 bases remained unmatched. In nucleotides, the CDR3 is TGCGCCAGCAGCCCCCACGCTAGCGGGGCCGGGGATACGCAGTATTTT. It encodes CASSPHASGAGDTQYF.

The CDR3 sequence is CASSYSSGQPNYGYTF. The CDR3 nucleotides are TGTGCCAGCAGTTACTCGTCGGGACAGCCTAACTATGGCTACACCTTC. The chain recombines TRBV6-5 with TRBJ1-2; 7 bases align to TRBD1. CDR1 is MNHEY and CDR2 is SVGAGI in the germline V gene. This CDR3 is 16 amino acids long. V was clipped by 0 bases and J by 0 bases; unmatched bases: 4.

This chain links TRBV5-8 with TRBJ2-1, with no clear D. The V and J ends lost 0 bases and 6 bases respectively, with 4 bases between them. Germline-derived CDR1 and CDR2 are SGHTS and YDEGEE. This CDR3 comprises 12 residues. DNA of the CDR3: TGTGCCAGCAGCTTGGCAGGCAATGAGCAGTTCTTC. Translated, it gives CASSLAGNEQFF.

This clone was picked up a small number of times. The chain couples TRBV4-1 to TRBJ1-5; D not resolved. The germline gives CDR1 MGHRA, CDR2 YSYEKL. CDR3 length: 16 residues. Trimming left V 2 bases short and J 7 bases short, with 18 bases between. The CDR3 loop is CASSQTVSRGPQPQHF. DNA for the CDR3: TGCGCCAGCAGCCAAACCGTCTCCCGGGGTCCACAGCCCCAGCATTTT.

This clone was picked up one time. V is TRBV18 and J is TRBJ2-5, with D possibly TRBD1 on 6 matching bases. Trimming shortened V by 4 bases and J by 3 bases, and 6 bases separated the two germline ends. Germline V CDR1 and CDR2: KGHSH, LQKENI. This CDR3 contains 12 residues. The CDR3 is CASSQGEETQYF. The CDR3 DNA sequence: TGTGCCAGCTCACAGGGGGAAGAGACCCAGTACTTC.

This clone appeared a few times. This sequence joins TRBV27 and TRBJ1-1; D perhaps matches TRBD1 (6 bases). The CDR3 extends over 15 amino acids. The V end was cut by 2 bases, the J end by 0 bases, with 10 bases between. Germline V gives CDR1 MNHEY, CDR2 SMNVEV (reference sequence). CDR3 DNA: TGTGCCAGCAGTTTAACCGCAGGGGTGAACACTGAAGCTTTCTTT. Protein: CASSLTAGVNTEAFF.